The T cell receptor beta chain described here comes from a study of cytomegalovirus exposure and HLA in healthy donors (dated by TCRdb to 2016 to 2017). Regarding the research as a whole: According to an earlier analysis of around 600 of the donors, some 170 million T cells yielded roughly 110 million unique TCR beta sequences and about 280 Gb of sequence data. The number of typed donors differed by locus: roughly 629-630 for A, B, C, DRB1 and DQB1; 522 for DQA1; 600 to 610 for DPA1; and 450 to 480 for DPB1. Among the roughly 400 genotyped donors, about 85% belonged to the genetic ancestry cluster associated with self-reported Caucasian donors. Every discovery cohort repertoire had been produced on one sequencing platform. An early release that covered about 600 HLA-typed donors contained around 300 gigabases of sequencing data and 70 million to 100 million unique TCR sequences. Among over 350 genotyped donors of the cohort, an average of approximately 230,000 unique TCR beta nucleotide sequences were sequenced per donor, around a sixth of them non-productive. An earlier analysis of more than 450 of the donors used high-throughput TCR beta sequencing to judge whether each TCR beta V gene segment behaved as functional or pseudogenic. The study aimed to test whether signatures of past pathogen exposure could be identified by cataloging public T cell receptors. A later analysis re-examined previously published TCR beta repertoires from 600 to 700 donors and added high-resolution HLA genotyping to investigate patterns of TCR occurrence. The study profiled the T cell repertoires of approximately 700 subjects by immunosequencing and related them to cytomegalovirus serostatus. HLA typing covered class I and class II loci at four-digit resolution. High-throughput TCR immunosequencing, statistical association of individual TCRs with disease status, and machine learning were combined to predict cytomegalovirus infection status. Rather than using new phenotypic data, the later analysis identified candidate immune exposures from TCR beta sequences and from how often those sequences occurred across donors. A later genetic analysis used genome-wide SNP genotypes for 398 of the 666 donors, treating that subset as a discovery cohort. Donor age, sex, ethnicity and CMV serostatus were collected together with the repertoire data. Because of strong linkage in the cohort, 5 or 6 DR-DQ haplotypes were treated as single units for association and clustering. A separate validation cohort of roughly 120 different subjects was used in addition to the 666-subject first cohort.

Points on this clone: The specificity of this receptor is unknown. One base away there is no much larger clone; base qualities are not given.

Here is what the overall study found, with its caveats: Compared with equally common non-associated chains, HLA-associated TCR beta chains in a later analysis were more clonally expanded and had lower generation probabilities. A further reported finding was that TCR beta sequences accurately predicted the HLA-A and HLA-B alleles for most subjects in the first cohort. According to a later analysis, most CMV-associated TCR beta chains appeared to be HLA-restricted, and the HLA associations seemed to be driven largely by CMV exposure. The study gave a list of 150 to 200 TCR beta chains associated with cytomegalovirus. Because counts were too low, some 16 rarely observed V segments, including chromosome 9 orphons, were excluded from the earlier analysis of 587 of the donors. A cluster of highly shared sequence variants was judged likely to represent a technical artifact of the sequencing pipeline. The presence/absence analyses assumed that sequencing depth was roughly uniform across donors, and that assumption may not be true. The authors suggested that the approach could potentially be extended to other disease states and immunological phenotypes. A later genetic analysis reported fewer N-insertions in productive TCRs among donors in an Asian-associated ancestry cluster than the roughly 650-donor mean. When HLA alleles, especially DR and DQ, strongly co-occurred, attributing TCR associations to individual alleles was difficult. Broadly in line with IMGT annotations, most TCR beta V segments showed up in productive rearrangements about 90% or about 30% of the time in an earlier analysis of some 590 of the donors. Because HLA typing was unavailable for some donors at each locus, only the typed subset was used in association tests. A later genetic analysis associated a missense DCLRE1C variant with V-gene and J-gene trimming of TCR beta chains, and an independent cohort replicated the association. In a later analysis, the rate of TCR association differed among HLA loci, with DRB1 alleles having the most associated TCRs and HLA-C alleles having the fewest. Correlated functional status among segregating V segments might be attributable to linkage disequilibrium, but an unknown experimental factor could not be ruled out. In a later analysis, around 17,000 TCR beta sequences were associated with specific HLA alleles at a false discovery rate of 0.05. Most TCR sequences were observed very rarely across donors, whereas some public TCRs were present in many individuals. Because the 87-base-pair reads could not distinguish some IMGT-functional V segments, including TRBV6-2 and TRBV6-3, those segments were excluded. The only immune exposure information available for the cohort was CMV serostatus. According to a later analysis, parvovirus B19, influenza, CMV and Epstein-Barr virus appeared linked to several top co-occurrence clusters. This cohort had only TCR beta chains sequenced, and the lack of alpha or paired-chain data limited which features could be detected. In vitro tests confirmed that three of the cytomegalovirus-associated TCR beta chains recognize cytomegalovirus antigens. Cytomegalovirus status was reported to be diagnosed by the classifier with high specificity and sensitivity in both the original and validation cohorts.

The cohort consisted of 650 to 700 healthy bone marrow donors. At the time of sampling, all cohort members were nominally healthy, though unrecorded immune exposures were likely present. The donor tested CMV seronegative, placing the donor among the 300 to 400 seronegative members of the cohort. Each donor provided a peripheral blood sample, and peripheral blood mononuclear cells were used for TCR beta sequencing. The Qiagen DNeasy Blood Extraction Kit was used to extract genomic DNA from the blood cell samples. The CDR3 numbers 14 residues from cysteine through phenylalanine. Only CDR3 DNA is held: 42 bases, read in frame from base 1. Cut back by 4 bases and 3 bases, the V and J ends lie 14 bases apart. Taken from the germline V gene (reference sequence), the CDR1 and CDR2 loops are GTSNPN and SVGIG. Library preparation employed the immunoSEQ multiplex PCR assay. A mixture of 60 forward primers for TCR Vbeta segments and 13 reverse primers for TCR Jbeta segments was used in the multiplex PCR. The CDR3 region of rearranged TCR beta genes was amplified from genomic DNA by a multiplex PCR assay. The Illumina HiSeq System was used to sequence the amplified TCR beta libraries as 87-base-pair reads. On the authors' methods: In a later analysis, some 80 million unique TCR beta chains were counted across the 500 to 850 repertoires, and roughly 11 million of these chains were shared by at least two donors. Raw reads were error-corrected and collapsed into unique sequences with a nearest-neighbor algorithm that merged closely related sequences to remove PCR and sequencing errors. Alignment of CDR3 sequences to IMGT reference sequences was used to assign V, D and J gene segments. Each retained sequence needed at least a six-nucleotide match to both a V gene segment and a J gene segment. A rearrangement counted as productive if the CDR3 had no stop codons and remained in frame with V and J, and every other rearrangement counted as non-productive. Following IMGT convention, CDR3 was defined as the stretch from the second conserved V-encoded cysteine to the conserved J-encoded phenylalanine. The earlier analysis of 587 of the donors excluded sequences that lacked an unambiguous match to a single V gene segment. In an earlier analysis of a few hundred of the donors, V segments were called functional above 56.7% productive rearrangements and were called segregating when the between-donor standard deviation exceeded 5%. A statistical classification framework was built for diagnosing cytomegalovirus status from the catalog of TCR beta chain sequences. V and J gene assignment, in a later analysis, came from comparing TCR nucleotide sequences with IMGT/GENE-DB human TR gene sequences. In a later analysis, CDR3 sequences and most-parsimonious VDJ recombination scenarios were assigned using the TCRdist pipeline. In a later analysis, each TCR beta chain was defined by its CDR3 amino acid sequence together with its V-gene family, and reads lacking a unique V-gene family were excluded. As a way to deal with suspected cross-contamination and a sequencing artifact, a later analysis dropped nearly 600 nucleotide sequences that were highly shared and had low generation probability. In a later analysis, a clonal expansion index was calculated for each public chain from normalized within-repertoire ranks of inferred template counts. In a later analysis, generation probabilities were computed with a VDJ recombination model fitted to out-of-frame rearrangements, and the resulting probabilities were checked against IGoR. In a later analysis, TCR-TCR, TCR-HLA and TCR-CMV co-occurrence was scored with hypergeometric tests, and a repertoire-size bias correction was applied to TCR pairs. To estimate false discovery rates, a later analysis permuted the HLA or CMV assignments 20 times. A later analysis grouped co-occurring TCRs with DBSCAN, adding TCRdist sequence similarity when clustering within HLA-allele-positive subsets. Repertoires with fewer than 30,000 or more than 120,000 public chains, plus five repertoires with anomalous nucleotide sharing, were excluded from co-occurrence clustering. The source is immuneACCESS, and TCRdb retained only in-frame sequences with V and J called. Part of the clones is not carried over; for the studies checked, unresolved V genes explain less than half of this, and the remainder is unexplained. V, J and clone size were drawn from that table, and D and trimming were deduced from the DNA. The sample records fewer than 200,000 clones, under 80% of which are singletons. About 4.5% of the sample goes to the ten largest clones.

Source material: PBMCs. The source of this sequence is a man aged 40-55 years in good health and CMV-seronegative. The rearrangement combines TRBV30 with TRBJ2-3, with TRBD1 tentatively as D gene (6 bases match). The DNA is TGTGCCTGGACCGTGACAGGATGGACAGATACGCAGTATTTT. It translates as CAWTVTGWTDTQYF.